This paragraph reports one TCR beta chain. The same CDR3 can be traced to other DNA sequences in this sample. The CDR3 covers 13 residues. V gave up 6 bases and J gave up 1 base, with 9 bases separating them. Per germline, CDR1 WNHNN and CDR2 SYGVQD (reference sequence). This entry is derived from a study of control samples from healthy donors and cancer patients. Method: immunoSEQ multiplex PCR; TCRdb's copy keeps in-frame clones and lacks some. The sample includes 200,000 or so clones, about 95% of them seen just once. The chain recombines TRBV10-1 with TRBJ1-1; TRBD1 is a possible D gene (5 bases). This TCR came from a man aged 50 to 59 in good health. The material sequenced was blood. CDR3 amino acids: CASRTDTNTEAFF. DNA for the CDR3: TGCGCCAGCAGGACAGACACGAACACTGAAGCTTTCTTT.